The T cell receptor beta chain under discussion was sequenced for a study of shared T cell receptors in the human thymus. Generated by immunoSEQ multiplex PCR, the TCRdb table keeps only in-frame clones and is missing some. Seen here are hundreds of thousands of clones, about 90% observed once, and the top ten hold over 0.008%. CDR1 is MDHEN, CDR2 SYDVKM, per germline. This CDR3 has 14 residues. Between the trimmed V and J ends, which lost 3 bases and 3 bases, there was a span of 12 bases. The data also belong to a second study, concerning human thymus T cells. As reported in that work: Use of V and J genes seemed skewed within the thymic and blood repertoires. Related work showed strongly overlapping thymic repertoires across unrelated individuals.

Sequenced material: thymocytes. The chain couples TRBV28 to TRBJ2-7; possible D gene TRBD1, 7 bases. The sequence came from a boy in the first two years of life with a congenital heart defect. Here the CDR3 reads CASSFRGDSYEQYF. The CDR3 nucleotides read TGTGCCAGCAGTTTCCGCGGGGACAGCTACGAGCAGTACTTC.